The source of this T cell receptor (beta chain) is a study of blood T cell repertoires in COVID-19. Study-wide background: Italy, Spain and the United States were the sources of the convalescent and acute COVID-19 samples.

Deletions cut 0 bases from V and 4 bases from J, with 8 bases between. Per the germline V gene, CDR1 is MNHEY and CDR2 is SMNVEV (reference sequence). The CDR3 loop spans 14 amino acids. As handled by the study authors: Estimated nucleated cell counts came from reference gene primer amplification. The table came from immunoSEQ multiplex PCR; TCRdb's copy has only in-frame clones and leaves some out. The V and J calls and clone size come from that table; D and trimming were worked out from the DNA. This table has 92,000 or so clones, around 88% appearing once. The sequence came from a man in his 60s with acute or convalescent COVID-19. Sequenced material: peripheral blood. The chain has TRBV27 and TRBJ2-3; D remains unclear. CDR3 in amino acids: CASSLSFSADTQYF. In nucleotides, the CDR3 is TGTGCCAGCAGTTTATCTTTTTCGGCAGATACGCAGTATTTT.